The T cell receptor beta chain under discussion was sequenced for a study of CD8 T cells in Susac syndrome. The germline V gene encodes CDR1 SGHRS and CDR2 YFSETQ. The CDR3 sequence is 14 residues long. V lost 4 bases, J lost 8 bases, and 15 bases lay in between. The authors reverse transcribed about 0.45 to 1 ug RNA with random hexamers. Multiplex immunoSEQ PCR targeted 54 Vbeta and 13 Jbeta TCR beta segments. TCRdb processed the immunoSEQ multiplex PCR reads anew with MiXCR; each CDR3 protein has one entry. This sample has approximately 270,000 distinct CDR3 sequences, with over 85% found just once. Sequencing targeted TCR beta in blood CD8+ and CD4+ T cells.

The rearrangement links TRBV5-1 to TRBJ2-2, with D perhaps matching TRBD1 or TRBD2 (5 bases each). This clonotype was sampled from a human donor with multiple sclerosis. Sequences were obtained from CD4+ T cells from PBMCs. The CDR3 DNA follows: TGCGCCAGCAGCAGGGACGGACCAACAGGGGAGCTGTTTTTT. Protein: CASSRDGPTGELFF.